This T cell receptor (beta chain) was captured by sequencing in a study of shared clonotypes between healthy human individuals. General study results and limits: For naive CD4 cells, roughly 5% of clonotypes were shared across a handful of donors. Clonotype sharing among donors was expected to depend on sequencing depth. Memory subsets had estimated richness that was generally smaller than that of naive subsets. Represented diversity, genetic and exposure-history alike, was limited by few donors.

About this clone: Its antigen is currently unknown. Other nucleotide sequences from this sample produce the same CDR3.

The CDR3 sequence is 15 residues long. The V gene lost 3 bases and the J gene lost 0 bases, with 9 bases spanning the gap. Germline V CDR1 and CDR2: LNHDA, SQIVND (reference sequence). Profiling relied on immunoSEQ multiplex PCR, and the TCRdb table lists in-frame clones only, not all of them. The repertoire holds 2 million to 2.5 million clones, with roughly 95% as singletons. Sequencing was done on a sample of naive CD4+ T cells sorted from blood. Subset defined: CD45RA+ positively selected. The clonotype originates from a young man in good health. This sequence joins TRBV19 and TRBJ2-1; D may be TRBD1 (6 bases). The CDR3 loop reads CASSIEGGSYNEQFF. For the CDR3, the DNA is TGTGCCAGTAGTATTGAAGGGGGCTCCTACAATGAGCAGTTCTTC. Combining the CDR3 with reference TRBV19 and TRBJ2-1 gives the whole variable domain DGGITQSPKYLFRKEGQNVTLSCEQNLNHDAMYWYRQDPGQGLRLIYYSQIVNDFQKGDIAEGYSVSREKKESFPLTVTSAQKNPTAFYLCASSIEGGSYNEQFFGPGTRLTVL.